The present entry profiles one TCR beta chain with its context. The antigen remains undetermined. 13 Jbeta primers and 60 Vbeta primers were used for the PCR. TCRdb's table, derived via immunoSEQ multiplex PCR, lists solely in-frame clones and lacks some. The sample holds 130,000 to 150,000 clones; roughly 80% are singletons and the top ten take more than 4.5%. The germline V gene has CDR1 PRHDT and CDR2 FYEKMQ (reference sequence). V was pared by 3 bases and J by 7 bases, with 7 bases of the junction left unmatched. There are 15 residues in the CDR3. The data originate from a study of cytomegalovirus exposure and HLA in healthy donors. Study-wide findings and caveats: It was only CMV serostatus that was available as immune exposure information. Later analysis associated a missense DCLRE1C variant with TCR beta V- and J-gene trimming.

Sequencing used PBMCs. The rearrangement joins TRBV13 to TRBJ1-4, with 8 bases matching TRBD1. This sequence was found in a woman aged 45-65 years in good health and CMV-seronegative. Here the CDR3 reads CASSFTTGGVEKLFF. The CDR3 coding sequence is TGTGCCAGCAGCTTTACCACAGGGGGTGTTGAAAAACTGTTTTTT.